The next 26 T cell receptor beta chains were all read from a single sample in a study of radiation and T cells in renal cell carcinoma (TCRdb year 2020). This specimen's time point label, interpreted: blood 2 weeks post-SBRT. In the paper's terms, the treatment or condition label means: 15 Gy SBRT to primary tumor, nephrectomy 4 weeks later. The library was made by the immunoSEQ multiplex PCR assay. TCRdb mirrors the immuneACCESS table, restricted to in-frame sequences. Some clones are absent from its copies; in checked studies, under half trace to an unresolved V gene, and the reason for the others is unknown. The sample contains some 72,000 clones, over 80% of them found a single time. In total, the top ten clones hold about 6% of the sample. Sequenced material: blood, taken from a patient whose treatment included radiotherapy and nephrectomy. The receptors derive from a man between 60 and 70 years old with renal cell carcinoma.

There are a few counts of this clone. The chain employs TRBV11-2 and TRBJ2-2; no definite D call. Germline assignment: CDR1 SGHAT and CDR2 FQNNGV. The CDR3 spans 13 residues. The V end was cut by 1 base, the J end by 6 bases, with 6 bases between. CDR3 protein: CASSLVRAGELFF. CDR3 bases: TGTGCCAGCAGCTTAGTCCGGGCCGGGGAGCTGTTTTTT.

V is TRBV7-8 and J is TRBJ1-2; no clear D gene. Germline V lookup: CDR1 SGHVS, CDR2 FQNEAQ. The CDR3 contains 15 residues. V shed 3 bases and J shed 4 bases, with 15 bases lying between them. This chain's CDR3 is CASSLETSQSYGYTF. CDR3 coding DNA: TGTGCCAGCAGCTTGGAGACGTCTCAGTCCTATGGCTACACCTTC.

The gene calls are TRBV14 and TRBJ2-5; no reliable D call. V was shortened by 4 bases and J by 1 base, with 7 bases between the two germline ends. The length of the CDR3 is 13 residues. The germline CDR1 and CDR2 sequences are SGHDN and FVKESK. The CDR3 DNA is TGTGCCAGCAGCCCGAACAGCCAAGAGACCCAGTACTTC. Its protein product is CASSPNSQETQYF.

J is TRBJ2-7 and V is TRBV7-9; TRBD2 might be the D (6 bases). The CDR3 totals 11 residues. CDR1 and CDR2 from the germline V gene are SEHNR and FQNEAQ (reference sequence). Trimming removed 8 bases at V and 6 bases at J, with 11 bases between. In DNA form, the CDR3 reads TGTGCCAGCGCCCCCGGGGGCGAGCAGTACTTC. This sequence encodes CASAPGGEQYF.

The chain is built from TRBV4-1 and TRBJ2-2, with D possibly TRBD2 on 5 matching bases. The CDR3 runs 14 residues. The germline V and J ends were trimmed by 0 bases and 6 bases, with 8 bases remaining between them. Germline CDR1 reads MGHRA; CDR2 reads YSYEKL. CDR3 sequence: CASSQDEGSGELFF. The CDR3 DNA sequence: TGCGCCAGCAGCCAAGACGAGGGTTCCGGGGAGCTGTTTTTT.

This chain links TRBV5-4 with TRBJ2-7; 10 nucleotides align to TRBD2. The CDR3 contains 17 residues. The J segment lost 7 bases and the V segment lost 4 bases, leaving 17 bases of the junction unmatched. The germline V gene encodes CDR1 SGHNT and CDR2 YYREEE (reference sequence). Here the CDR3 reads CASSPNSGTSVIREQYF. Here the CDR3 DNA reads TGTGCCAGCAGCCCAAATTCCGGGACTAGCGTAATCAGGGAGCAGTACTTC. Full variable domain (remainder filled in from reference TRBV5-4 and TRBJ2-7): ETGVTQSPTHLIKTRGQQVTLRCSSQSGHNTVSWYQQALGQGPQFIFQYYREEENGRGNFPPRFSGLQFPNYSSELNVNALELDDSALYLCASSPNSGTSVIREQYFGPGTRLTVT.

The rearrangement links TRBV5-6 to TRBJ2-2, with D perhaps matching TRBD2 (6 bases). This CDR3 contains 14 residues. V was shortened by 3 bases and J by 6 bases, with 12 bases between the two germline ends. CDR1 is SGHDT, CDR2 YYEEEE, per germline. The CDR3 sequence is CASSWGVMAGELFF. CDR3 coding DNA: TGTGCCAGCAGCTGGGGGGTTATGGCCGGGGAGCTGTTTTTT.

This clone occurred a few times. The CDR3 DNA sequence: TGTGCCATCAGTGAGTCGTTGACAGGCCCTGCTTCCTACGAGCAGTACTTC. Its translation: CAISESLTGPASYEQYF. The chain recombines TRBV10-3 with TRBJ2-7, with D possibly matching TRBD1 (6 bases). This CDR3 has 17 amino acids. V was shortened by 0 bases and J by 1 base, with 16 bases between the two germline ends. Looked up from germline, CDR1 is ENHRY and CDR2 is SYGVKD.

V usage is TRBV5-1 and J usage is TRBJ2-2, with 13 bases lining up with TRBD2. The V segment lost 4 bases and the J segment 4 bases; nucleotides outside the gene matches: 4. This CDR3 is built from 16 residues. Germline CDR1 SGHRS, CDR2 YFSETQ. The CDR3 region has the DNA TGCGCCAGCAGCGGACTAGCGGGAGCGAGCACCGGGGAGCTGTTTTTT. Translated: CASSGLAGASTGELFF.

This sequence joins TRBV28 and TRBJ1-1, with D uncertain. V shed 6 bases and J shed 5 bases, with 7 bases lying between them. Germline loops: CDR1 MDHEN, CDR2 SYDVKM. The CDR3 extends over 11 amino acids. Here the CDR3 reads CASRFITEAFF. In nucleotides, the CDR3 is TGTGCCAGCAGATTTATTACTGAAGCTTTCTTT.

This CDR3 reads CASSKGGEQYF. The CDR3 coding sequence is TGTGCCAGCAGCAAAGGCGGCGAGCAGTACTTC. The V gene is TRBV21-1, the J gene TRBJ2-7; the table gives TRBD2 as D, unverified against the DNA. TRBV21-1 is classified as a pseudogene. There are 11 residues in the CDR3.

The chain links TRBV2 to TRBJ2-5; D gene uncertain. The CDR3 extends over 14 amino acids. CDR1 is SNHLY and CDR2 is FYNNEI in the germline V gene. V lost 4 bases to trimming and J lost 1 base, with 10 bases between them. The CDR3 sequence: CASSGSRSQETQYF. The CDR3, as DNA: TGTGCCAGCAGTGGATCACGCAGCCAAGAGACCCAGTACTTC.

This clone was detected only a few times. This chain links TRBV5-4 with TRBJ2-1; 7 positions match TRBD2. The CDR3 is 14 residues long. Germline CDR1 SGHNT, CDR2 YYREEE (reference sequence). The J segment lost 6 bases and the V segment lost 3 bases, leaving 6 bases of the junction unmatched. CDR3 loop: CASSSTSGTNEQFF. CDR3 bases: TGTGCCAGCAGCTCTACCAGCGGGACCAATGAGCAGTTCTTC.

This clone came up many times. This same CDR3 is encoded by further DNA sequences in the sample. The chain carries TRBV10-3 and TRBJ2-6; D perhaps matches TRBD2 (6 bases). The length of the CDR3 is 18 residues. The germline V and J ends were trimmed by 11 bases and 0 bases, with 23 bases remaining between them. Per germline, CDR1 ENHRY and CDR2 SYGVKD. The CDR3, as DNA: TGTGCCTCGCGGGACGGAGCAACTTTAAGCTCTGGGGCCAACGTCCTGACTTTC. This gives the protein CASRDGATLSSGANVLTF.

A few counts support this clone. This chain joins TRBV7-6 and TRBJ2-2; 8 bases fit TRBD2. The CDR3 has 16 residues. Germline CDR1 SGHVS, CDR2 FNYEAQ. Germline trimming cut 5 bases from V and 7 bases from J; bases unmatched to any gene: 12. CDR3 protein: CASSPSREGRGGELFF. CDR3 coding DNA: TGTGCCAGCAGCCCGAGTCGGGAGGGCCGGGGCGGGGAGCTGTTTTTT.

In its sample, this clone was seen once. The chain is built from TRBV6-1 and TRBJ1-3, with D possibly being TRBD1 (6 bases). The germline gives CDR1 MNHNS, CDR2 SASEGT. The V end lost 4 bases, the J end lost 4 bases, and 14 bases lay between the germline ends. This CDR3 comprises 15 residues. The CDR3: CASSAIIDRGNTIYF. The CDR3 nucleotides are TGTGCCAGCAGTGCAATTATTGACAGGGGAAACACCATATATTTT.

V usage is TRBV7-6 and J usage is TRBJ2-5; tentative D call: TRBD2 (6 bases). The CDR3 is 18 amino acids. Trimming took 1 base from V and 1 from J, leaving 19 bases between them. CDR1 SGHVS and CDR2 FNYEAQ come from the germline V gene. This chain's CDR3 is CASSLGGEVGEAQETQYF. In DNA, the CDR3 is TGTGCCAGCAGCTTAGGAGGAGAGGTGGGGGAGGCCCAAGAGACCCAGTACTTC. Complete variable domain (other parts from reference TRBV7-6 and TRBJ2-5): GAGVSQSPRYKVTKRGQDVALRCDPISGHVSLYWYRQALGQGPEFLTYFNYEAQQDKSGLPNDRFSAERPEGSISTLTIQRTEQRDSAMYRCASSLGGEVGEAQETQYFGPGTRLLVL.

Regarding this clone: One end of the junction does not line up with germline, which may come from a read error. The chain uses TRBV2 and TRBJ1-5; no firm D call. The CDR3 contains 15 residues. In germline, CDR1 is SNHLY, CDR2 FYNNEI. CDR3 sequence: CASGDTDYSNQPQHF. CDR3 nucleotides: TGTGCCAGCGGTGACACTGACTATAGCAATCAGCCCCAGCATTTT. Supplemented by reference TRBV2 and TRBJ1-5, the full variable domain reads EPEVTQTPSHQVTQMGQEVILRCVPISNHLYFYWYRQILGQKVEFLVSFYNNEISEKSEIFDDQFSVERPDGSNFTLKIRSTKLEDSAMYFCASGDTDYSNQPQHFGDGTRLSIL.

The gene calls are TRBV7-2 and TRBJ1-2; 9 bases agree with TRBD1. The length of the CDR3 is 14 residues. With V trimmed by 0 bases and J by 4 bases, 0 bases remained unmatched. Germline lookup yields CDR1 SGHTA and CDR2 FQGNSA. This CDR3 is CASSLADRGYGYTF. CDR3 coding DNA: TGTGCCAGCAGCTTAGCGGACAGGGGCTATGGCTACACCTTC. The variable domain in full, with the rest retrieved from reference TRBV7-2 and TRBJ1-2, is GAGVSQSPSNKVTEKGKDVELRCDPISGHTALYWYRQSLGQGLEFLIYFQGNSAPDKSGLPSDRFSAERTGGSVSTLTIQRTQQEDSAVYLCASSLADRGYGYTFGSGTRLTVV.

This clone was found a few times. The chain uses TRBV18 and TRBJ2-1, with D possibly TRBD2 on 5 matching bases. The CDR3 has 12 residues. CDR1 is KGHSH and CDR2 is LQKENI in the germline V gene. V dropped 2 bases and J dropped 10 bases, with 9 bases sitting between them. The CDR3 here is CASSPSAEEQFF. The CDR3 bases are TGTGCCAGCTCACCATCAGCGGAGGAGCAGTTCTTC.

This clone was found a few times. The chain carries TRBV11-3 and TRBJ2-7; tentatively, D is TRBD2 (6 bases). Trimming took off 5 bases at V and 4 bases at J, with 6 bases between the two ends. Germline V gene data show CDR1 as SGHNT and CDR2 as YENEEA. The CDR3 is 11 amino acids. This CDR3 reads CASSGRYEQYF. The CDR3, as DNA: TGTGCCAGCAGCGGGAGGTACGAGCAGTACTTC.

The V and J genes are TRBV4-2 and TRBJ2-5, with unresolved D. Trimming took 1 base from V and 0 from J, leaving 6 bases between them. The CDR3 has 14 residues. The V gene's germline CDR1 is LGHNA and CDR2 YNFKEQ. The DNA of the CDR3 is TGTGCCAGCAGCCAAGGAAGCTACCAAGAGACCCAGTACTTC. It specifies CASSQGSYQETQYF.

CDR3 protein: CSVVGTAENTEAFF. The CDR3 DNA reads TGCAGCGTTGTCGGGACAGCTGAGAACACTGAAGCTTTCTTT. The chain recombines TRBV29-1 with TRBJ1-1, with 7 bases matching TRBD1. V gave up 4 bases and J gave up 1 base; unmatched junction bases: 6. The germline V gene has CDR1 SQVTM and CDR2 ANQGSEA. The CDR3 is 14 residues long. Full variable domain (missing parts from reference TRBV29-1 and TRBJ1-1): SAVISQKPSRDICQRGTSLTIQCQVDSQVTMMFWYRQQPGQSLTLIATANQGSEATYESGFVIDKFPISRPNLTFSTLTVSNMSPEDSSIYLCSVVGTAENTEAFFGQGTRLTVV.

This clone was seen at least ten times. This chain uses TRBV18 with TRBJ1-1, with unresolved D. The length of the CDR3 is 15 residues. Germline V gene data show CDR1 as KGHSH and CDR2 as LQKENI. Trimming left V 3 bases short and J 1 base short, with 12 bases between. The CDR3 bases are TGTGCCAGCTCACCGGGTAAAACGACGAACACTGAAGCTTTCTTT. It specifies CASSPGKTTNTEAFF.

Details on this clone: At one end the junction does not follow the germline gene, possibly because of a read error. V gene TRBV7-8 combines with J gene TRBJ2-7; D is possibly TRBD2 (6 bases). The length of the CDR3 is 15 residues. Looked up from germline, CDR1 is SGHVS and CDR2 is FQNEAQ. The CDR3 loop reads CVSSLGLSSSYEQYF. CDR3 DNA sequence: TGTGTCAGCAGCCTGGGACTTTCTTCCTCCTACGAGCAGTACTTC.

This clone was recorded a few times. The chain links TRBV10-3 to TRBJ2-2; unclear D gene. The germline CDR1 and CDR2 sequences are ENHRY and SYGVKD. There are 12 residues in the CDR3. The V end was cut by 4 bases, the J end by 5 bases, with 5 bases between. The CDR3 is CAISGGTGELFF. DNA for the CDR3: TGTGCCATCAGTGGGGGTACCGGGGAGCTGTTTTTT.